This TCR beta chain emerged from a study of lung T cells in sarcoidosis with Löfgren's syndrome. In the study overall: Repertoire analyses centered on Löfgren's syndrome patients.

Study-wide results and caveats: These T cells possibly recognize a putative, unidentified sarcoidosis-associated antigen.

This clonotype was detected ten times or more. Its specificity is not known. TCRdb independently ran MiXCR on the reads; one entry per CDR3 protein. The sample carries tens of thousands of distinct CDR3 sequences, about 20% recorded once. Sequenced sample: CD4+ T cells from PBMCs. This receptor was taken from a human donor with sarcoidosis (Löfgren's syndrome or another form), or a control subject (not recorded which).

CDR3 sequence (DNA): TGTGCCAGCAGCTTAGAGAGGGGCAGCGACTACGAGCAGTACTTC. Its translation: CASSLERGSDYEQYF. This chain joins TRBV7-9 and TRBJ2-7; the D gene could be TRBD1 or TRBD2 (5 bases each). The CDR3 has 15 amino acids. V was cut by 1 base and J by 3 bases, with 13 bases left in between. Germline lookup yields CDR1 SEHNR and CDR2 FQNEAQ (reference sequence).